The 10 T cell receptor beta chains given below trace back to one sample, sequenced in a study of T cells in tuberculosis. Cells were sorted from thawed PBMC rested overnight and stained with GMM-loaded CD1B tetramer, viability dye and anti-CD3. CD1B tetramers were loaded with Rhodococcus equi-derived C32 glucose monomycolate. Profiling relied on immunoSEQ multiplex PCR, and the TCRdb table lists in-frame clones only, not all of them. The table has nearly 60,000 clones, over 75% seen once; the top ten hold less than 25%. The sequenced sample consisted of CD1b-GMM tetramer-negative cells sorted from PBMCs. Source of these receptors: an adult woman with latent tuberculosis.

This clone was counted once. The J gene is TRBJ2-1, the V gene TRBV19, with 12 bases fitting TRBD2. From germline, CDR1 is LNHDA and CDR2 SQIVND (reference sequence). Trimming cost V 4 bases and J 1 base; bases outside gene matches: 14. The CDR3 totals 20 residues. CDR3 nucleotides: TGTGCCAGTAGTACGCCTAAGCTAGCGGGAGGGCGCGGGTCCTACAATGAGCAGTTCTTC. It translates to CASSTPKLAGGRGSYNEQFF.

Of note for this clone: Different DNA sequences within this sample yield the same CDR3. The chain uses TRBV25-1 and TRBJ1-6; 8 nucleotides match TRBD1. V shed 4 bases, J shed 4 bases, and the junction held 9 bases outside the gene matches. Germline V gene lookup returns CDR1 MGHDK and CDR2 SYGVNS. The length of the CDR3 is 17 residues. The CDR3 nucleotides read TGTGCCAGCAGTGGGGCTCGGACAGGGTGGTATAATTCACCCCTCCACTTT. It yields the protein CASSGARTGWYNSPLHF. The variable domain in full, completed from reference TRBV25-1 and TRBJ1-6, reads EADIYQTPRYLVIGTGKKITLECSQTMGHDKMYWYQQDPGMELHLIHYSYGVNSTEKGDLSSESTVSRIRTEHFPLTLESARPSHTSQYLCASSGARTGWYNSPLHFGNGTRLTVT.

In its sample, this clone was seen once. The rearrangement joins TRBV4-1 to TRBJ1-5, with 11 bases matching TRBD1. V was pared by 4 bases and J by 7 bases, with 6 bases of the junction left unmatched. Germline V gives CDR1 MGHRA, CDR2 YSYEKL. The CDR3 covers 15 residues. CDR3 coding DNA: TGCGCCAGCAGCCCCGTAGGACAGGGGGCACAGCCCCAGCATTTT. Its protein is CASSPVGQGAQPQHF.

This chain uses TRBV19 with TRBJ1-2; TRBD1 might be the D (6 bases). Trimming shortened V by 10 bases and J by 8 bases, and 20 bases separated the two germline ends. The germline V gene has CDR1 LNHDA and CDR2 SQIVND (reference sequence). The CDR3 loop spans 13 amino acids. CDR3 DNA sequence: TGTGCCACCGCGAGGACAGAGAGGAGGGGCTACACCTTC. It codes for CATARTERRGYTF.

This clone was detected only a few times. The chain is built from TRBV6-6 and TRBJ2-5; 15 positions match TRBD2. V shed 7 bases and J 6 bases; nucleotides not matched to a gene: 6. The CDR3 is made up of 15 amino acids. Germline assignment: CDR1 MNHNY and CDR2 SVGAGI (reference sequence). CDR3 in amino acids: CASTTGLAGGKTQYF. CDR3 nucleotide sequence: TGTGCCAGCACCACTGGACTAGCGGGAGGGAAGACCCAGTACTTC.

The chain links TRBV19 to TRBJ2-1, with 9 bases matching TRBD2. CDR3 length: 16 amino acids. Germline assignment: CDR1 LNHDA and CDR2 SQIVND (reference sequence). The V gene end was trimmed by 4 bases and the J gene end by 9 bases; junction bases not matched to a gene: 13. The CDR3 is CASSSWTGGRASEQFF. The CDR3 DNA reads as TGTGCCAGTAGTAGCTGGACGGGCGGGAGGGCCTCTGAGCAGTTCTTC.

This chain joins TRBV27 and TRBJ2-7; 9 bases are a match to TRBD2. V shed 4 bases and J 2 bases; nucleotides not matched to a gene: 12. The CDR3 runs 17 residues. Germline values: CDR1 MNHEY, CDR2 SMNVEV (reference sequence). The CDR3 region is CASSSRTGSSGAYEQYF. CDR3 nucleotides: TGTGCCAGCAGTTCCCGGACAGGATCTAGCGGGGCCTACGAGCAGTACTTC.

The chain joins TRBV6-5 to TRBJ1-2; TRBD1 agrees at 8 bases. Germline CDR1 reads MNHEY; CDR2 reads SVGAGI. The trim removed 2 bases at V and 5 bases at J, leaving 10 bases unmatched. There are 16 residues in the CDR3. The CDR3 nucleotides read TGTGCCAGCAGTTACGATCTTGGGACAGGAGGGTATGGCTACACCTTC. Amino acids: CASSYDLGTGGYGYTF.

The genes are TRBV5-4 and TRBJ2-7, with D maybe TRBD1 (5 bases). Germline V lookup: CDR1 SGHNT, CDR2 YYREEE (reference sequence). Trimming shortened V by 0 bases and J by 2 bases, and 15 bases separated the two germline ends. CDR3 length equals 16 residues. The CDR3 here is CASSLAAGLPPYEQYF. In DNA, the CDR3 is TGTGCCAGCAGCTTGGCCGCAGGGCTTCCACCCTACGAGCAGTACTTC.

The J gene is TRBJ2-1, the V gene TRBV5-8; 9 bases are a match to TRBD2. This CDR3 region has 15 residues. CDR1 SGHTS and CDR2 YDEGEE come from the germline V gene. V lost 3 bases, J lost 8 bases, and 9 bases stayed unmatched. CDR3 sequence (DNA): TGTGCCAGCAGCTCTGACCCGGGACTAGCCTATGAGCAGTTCTTC. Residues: CASSSDPGLAYEQFF.